The 24 T cell receptor beta chains below were found in one sample sequenced in a study of a mutant IDH1 vaccine in newly diagnosed glioma. Time point here: week 5, during vaccination. In every dose of vaccine, 300 ug of mutant IDH1 20-mer peptide was given alongside topical imiquimod. Clones were sequenced by immunoSEQ multiplex PCR, and TCRdb holds only the in-frame ones, with some missing. The sample carries more than 40,000 clones, about 77% recorded once. Which antigens these TCRs recognize remains unknown. The sample here was PBMCs, taken from a glioma patient whose treatment included an IDH1 peptide vaccine. The receptors were gathered from a woman in her 40s with glioma.

The chain couples TRBV18 to TRBJ2-2; 10 nucleotides match TRBD1. Germline-derived CDR1 and CDR2 are KGHSH and LQKENI. With V trimmed by 8 bases and J by 0 bases, 0 bases remained unmatched. This CDR3 comprises 14 residues. The CDR3 coding sequence is TGTGCCAGCGGACAGGGGGCGAACACCGGGGAGCTGTTTTTT. This translates into CASGQGANTGELFF.

The chain carries TRBV19 and TRBJ1-2; D perhaps matches TRBD1 (5 bases). There are 13 residues in the CDR3. Per the germline V gene, CDR1 is LNHDA and CDR2 is SQIVND (reference sequence). Trimming stripped 10 bases from V and 4 bases from J, with 16 bases between. The CDR3 DNA follows: TGTGCCACCTCTACAGGAGACCTCTATGGCTACACCTTC. It codes for CATSTGDLYGYTF.

The gene calls are TRBV2 and TRBJ2-7; 9 bases fit TRBD1. Trimming at V came to 4 bases and at J to 0 bases, leaving 7 bases not matched to a gene. Germline V gene lookup returns CDR1 SNHLY and CDR2 FYNNEI. The CDR3 has 16 amino acids. This CDR3 reads CASSGRDRASSYEQYF. Written as DNA, the CDR3 is TGTGCCAGCAGTGGCAGGGACAGGGCCAGCTCCTACGAGCAGTACTTC.

V usage is TRBV11-2 and J usage is TRBJ2-3, with D perhaps being TRBD1 or TRBD2 (6 bases each). Germline lookup yields CDR1 SGHAT and CDR2 FQNNGV. There are 15 residues in the CDR3. Trimming stripped 1 base from V and 6 bases from J, with 14 bases between. The CDR3 DNA is TGTGCCAGCAGCTTAGGGTCACGGGGGCGGGATACGCAGTATTTT. Amino acids: CASSLGSRGRDTQYF.

V usage is TRBV5-1 and J usage is TRBJ1-6; D is possibly TRBD1 (5 bases). Germline V CDR1 and CDR2: SGHRS, YFSETQ. Trimming cost V 2 bases and J 6 bases, with 9 bases left between them. This CDR3 is 14 amino acids long. Here the CDR3 reads CASSFEGFNSPLHF. The CDR3 region has the DNA TGCGCCAGCAGCTTCGAGGGGTTTAATTCACCCCTCCACTTT.

The chain has TRBV25-1 and TRBJ1-3, with a weak D call TRBD1 (6 bases). The V gene's germline CDR1 is MGHDK and CDR2 SYGVNS. The CDR3 is 17 residues long. V was shortened by 4 bases and J by 0 bases, with 16 bases between the two germline ends. The CDR3 DNA follows: TGTGCCAGCAGTGCCCTCCCGGACAGCCACTCTGGAAACACCATATATTTT. It is translated as CASSALPDSHSGNTIYF.

The V call is TRBV5-5, the J call TRBJ2-2; weak D call: TRBD2 (7 bases). The V and J ends lost 2 bases and 6 bases respectively, with 14 bases between them. The CDR3 sequence is 15 residues long. The germline V gene has CDR1 SGHKS and CDR2 YYEKEE (reference sequence). The CDR3 here is CASSFGGGIPGELFF. CDR3 in DNA: TGTGCCAGCAGCTTTGGGGGGGGCATACCCGGGGAGCTGTTTTTT. The variable domain in full, completed from reference TRBV5-5 and TRBJ2-2, reads DAGVTQSPTHLIKTRGQQVTLRCSPISGHKSVSWYQQVLGQGPQFIFQYYEKEERGRGNFPDRFSARQFPNYSSELNVNALLLGDSALYLCASSFGGGIPGELFFGEGSRLTVL.

J is TRBJ1-6 and V is TRBV4-1, with 9 bases lining up with TRBD1. Per germline, CDR1 MGHRA and CDR2 YSYEKL. There are 18 residues in the CDR3. With V trimmed by 1 base and J by 7 bases, 11 bases remained unmatched. The CDR3 is CASSQARGTGPTNSPLHF. The DNA for the CDR3 is TGCGCCAGCAGCCAAGCTAGGGGGACAGGGCCAACGAATTCACCCCTCCACTTT.

In its sample, this clone was seen a few times. The rearrangement joins TRBV30 to TRBJ1-5; 8 positions agree with TRBD1. CDR3 length equals 15 residues. With 0 bases clipped from V and 2 bases from J, the junction kept 3 bases outside the gene matches. The germline V gene encodes CDR1 GTSNPN and CDR2 SVGIG (reference sequence). The CDR3 is CAWSVGQGRNQPQHF. The CDR3 region has the DNA TGTGCCTGGAGTGTTGGACAGGGCCGCAATCAGCCCCAGCATTTT.

The rearrangement links TRBV5-1 to TRBJ1-2; 7 bases match TRBD1. Germline assignment: CDR1 SGHRS and CDR2 YFSETQ. V dropped 2 bases and J dropped 6; count of bases not matched to a gene: 7. There are 14 residues in the CDR3. CDR3 nucleotides: TGCGCCAGCAGCTTCATGACAGGGAAGGATGGCTACACCTTC. As protein: CASSFMTGKDGYTF.

Only one count was recorded for this clone. This chain uses TRBV9 with TRBJ2-5; 8 bases are a match to TRBD1. CDR3 size: 14 residues. Germline V CDR1 and CDR2: SGDLS, YYNGEE. V gave up 2 bases and J gave up 3 bases; unmatched junction bases: 3. CDR3 nucleotide sequence: TGTGCCAGCAGCGTTCGGGACAGGAAAGAGACCCAGTACTTC. The encoded protein is CASSVRDRKETQYF.

The chain links TRBV7-9 to TRBJ1-2; no reliable D call. There are 13 residues in the CDR3. Germline V gives CDR1 SEHNR, CDR2 FQNEAQ (reference sequence). Trimming took off 8 bases at V and 4 bases at J, with 14 bases between the two ends. The CDR3 coding sequence is TGTGCCAGCCGAGGACCGGTGGGCTATGGCTACACCTTC. Translation gives CASRGPVGYGYTF.

The V and J genes are TRBV5-6 and TRBJ2-2, with D tentatively TRBD1 (5 bases). This CDR3 has 13 residues. CDR1 is SGHDT and CDR2 is YYEEEE in the germline V gene. The ends were cut back, 0 bases at V and 8 bases at J, with 8 bases in the middle. CDR3 residues: CASSLEGRGELFF. Written as DNA, the CDR3 is TGTGCCAGCAGCTTGGAGGGGCGAGGGGAGCTGTTTTTT.

The chain recombines TRBV27 with TRBJ2-5, with D maybe TRBD1 (5 bases). The CDR3 is 13 amino acids. V lost 3 bases to trimming and J lost 0 bases, with 5 bases between them. Germline CDR1 reads MNHEY; CDR2 reads SMNVEV (reference sequence). CDR3 DNA: TGTGCCAGCAGTTTGGACAACCAAGAGACCCAGTACTTC. This gives the protein CASSLDNQETQYF.

The rearrangement uses TRBV18 and TRBJ2-1; no definite D call. Per the germline V gene, CDR1 is KGHSH and CDR2 is LQKENI. The CDR3 consists of 15 residues. V was clipped by 4 bases and J by 0 bases, with 10 bases between them. The CDR3 DNA sequence: TGTGCCAGCTCACGATCCATAAGCTCCTACAATGAGCAGTTCTTC. The encoded protein is CASSRSISSYNEQFF.

This clone was seen more than once but under ten times. This rearrangement joins TRBV18 to TRBJ2-7; D uncertain. CDR1 is KGHSH, CDR2 LQKENI, per germline. Between the trimmed V and J ends, which lost 3 bases and 1 base, there was a span of 16 bases. This CDR3 has 16 residues. The CDR3 region has the DNA TGTGCCAGCTCACCGTTACCACAGACCAATTCCTACGAGCAGTACTTC. This gives the protein CASSPLPQTNSYEQYF.

The rearrangement links TRBV10-3 to TRBJ1-3, with D possibly TRBD1 on 5 matching bases. Trimming stripped 6 bases from V and 2 bases from J, with 26 bases between. The CDR3 spans 19 residues. The V gene's germline CDR1 is ENHRY and CDR2 SYGVKD. This CDR3 is CAIRVSPTVDRPTGNTIYF. CDR3 nucleotides: TGTGCCATCAGGGTTTCCCCTACCGTTGACAGACCAACTGGAAACACCATATATTTT.

The V gene is TRBV4-1, the J gene TRBJ2-5, with TRBD1 matching over 7 bases. The DNA matches TRBJ2-7 better at its end, which makes the J call doubtful. Germline V gene lookup returns CDR1 MGHRA and CDR2 YSYEKL. This CDR3 contains 15 residues. Here the CDR3 reads CASSQVRDRTYEQYF. The CDR3 DNA reads as TGCGCCAGCAGCCAAGTACGGGACAGAACCTACGAGCAGTACTTC.

V is TRBV20-1 and J is TRBJ2-3; tentative D call: TRBD2 (6 bases). Germline assignment: CDR1 DFQATT and CDR2 SNEGSKA (reference sequence). The CDR3 extends over 11 amino acids. The V end was cut by 5 bases, the J end by 13 bases, with 16 bases between. The CDR3 bases are TGCAGTGCTGGCTTCGGCGGGGTAAAGTATTTT. Encoded protein: CSAGFGGVKYF.

Worth noting for this clone: A junction boundary mismatches the germline segment, possibly from a read error. The CDR3 nucleotides read TGTGCCAGCAGCTTGGCCGCTAGCGGGGGCATGATCTTC. Its translation: CASSLAASGGMIF. The chain couples TRBV5-6 to TRBJ2-1; 10 bases map to TRBD2. The CDR3 loop spans 13 amino acids. Germline CDR1 reads SGHDT; CDR2 reads YYEEEE.

V gene TRBV5-5 combines with J gene TRBJ1-5, with no clear D. Trimming shortened V by 0 bases and J by 5 bases, and 6 bases separated the two germline ends. The CDR3 is 13 amino acids. Germline V lookup: CDR1 SGHKS, CDR2 YYEKEE (reference sequence). Here the CDR3 reads CASSLEWDQPQHF. DNA for the CDR3: TGTGCCAGCAGCTTGGAATGGGATCAGCCCCAGCATTTT.

This clone has a single count. V usage is TRBV6-4 and J usage is TRBJ1-2; 7 nucleotides line up with TRBD1. Germline CDR1 is MRHNA and CDR2 is SNTAGT. V lost 6 bases to trimming and J lost 3 bases; unmatched junction nucleotides: 4. The CDR3 runs 13 residues. In DNA form, the CDR3 reads TGTGCCAGCAGACCCACAGGGGACTATGGCTACACCTTC. It encodes CASRPTGDYGYTF.

This chain joins TRBV29-1 and TRBJ1-3; 8 bases are a match to TRBD1. J lost 8 bases, V lost 6 bases, and 9 bases had no gene match. CDR1 and CDR2 from the germline V gene are SQVTM and ANQGSEA. CDR3 length: 13 residues. CDR3 sequence (DNA): TGCAGCGTCCTACCGGGACAGGAGGACACCATATATTTT. Its protein product is CSVLPGQEDTIYF.

The gene calls are TRBV19 and TRBJ1-6; no definite D call. Germline V gene data show CDR1 as LNHDA and CDR2 as SQIVND (reference sequence). Trimming cost V 6 bases and J 6 bases, with 15 bases left between them. The CDR3 length is 15 residues. The CDR3 DNA reads as TGTGCCAGTAGGTCCCAGGAAGGGTTTAATTCACCCCTCCACTTT. It encodes CASRSQEGFNSPLHF.